This is a list of T cell receptor beta chains from one sample in a study of T cells in Graves' hyperthyroidism and ophthalmopathy. MiXCR, applied by TCRdb to the multiplex PCR reads, yields one record per CDR3 protein. This sample has approximately 600,000 distinct CDR3 sequences, with less than 25% found just once. Sequencing used blood. The receptors originated from a man aged 30 to 39 with Graves' ophthalmopathy. Each CDR3 is given with its conserved first and last residue. The D gene is left open where the match is weak. Clone size is stated in some rows and not others, as once, few, many or a class when expanded.

J: TRBJ2-7
D: -
size: -
V: TRBV27
CDR3: CASSLAGSNEQYF
DNA: TGTGCCAGCAGTTTGGCGGGGAGCAACGAGCAGTACTTC

J: TRBJ1-3
D: -
size: many
V: TRBV2
CDR3: CASSDEGAGNTIYF
DNA: TGTGCCAGCAGTGATGAGGGGGCTGGAAACACCATATATTTT

J: TRBJ2-5
D: -
size: -
V: TRBV27
CDR3: CASSAGLPIQETQYF
DNA: TGTGCCAGCAGTGCGGGACTCCCAATACAAGAGACCCAGTACTTC

J: TRBJ1-6
D: -
size: -
V: TRBV3-1
CDR3: CASSQELRFSPLHF
DNA: TGTGCCAGCAGCCAAGAATTAAGGTTTTCACCCCTCCACTTT

J: TRBJ2-7
D: TRBD2
size: many
V: TRBV27
CDR3: CASSLRGGRTSGRTYEQYF
DNA: TGTGCCAGCAGTTTAAGAGGCGGCAGGACTAGCGGGAGAACCTACGAGCAGTACTTC

J: TRBJ2-4
D: -
size: few
V: TRBV28
CDR3: CASSTTGSVAKNIQYF
DNA: TGTGCCAGCAGTACCACCGGGTCCGTAGCCAAAAACATTCAGTACTTC

J: TRBJ2-7
D: -
size: many
V: TRBV12-3/TRBV12-4
CDR3: CASSLLGAGLDEQYF
DNA: TGTGCCAGCAGCCTACTCGGGGCAGGGCTGGACGAGCAGTACTTC

J: TRBJ2-7
D: -
size: -
V: TRBV6-1
CDR3: CASTNSHTEQYF
DNA: TGTGCCAGCACAAATTCTCACACAGAGCAGTACTTC

J: TRBJ1-1
D: TRBD1
size: few
V: TRBV28
CDR3: CASSGQGPEAFF
DNA: TGTGCCAGCAGTGGACAGGGGCCTGAAGCTTTCTTT

J: TRBJ1-6
D: -
size: few
V: TRBV18
CDR3: CASSPAADSPLHF
DNA: TGTGCCAGCTCACCGGCAGCGGATTCACCCCTCCACTTT

J: TRBJ2-1
D: TRBD2
size: -
V: TRBV3-1
CDR3: CASSQDEGLAGGDEQFF
DNA: TGTGCCAGCAGCCAAGATGAAGGGCTAGCGGGAGGGGATGAGCAGTTCTTC

J: TRBJ2-4
D: -
size: once
V: TRBV6-5
CDR3: CASSLGENIQYF
DNA: TGTGCCAGCAGTTTGGGAGAAAACATTCAGTACTTC

J: TRBJ2-7
D: -
size: many
V: TRBV2
CDR3: CASSEGPGPSYEQYF
DNA: TGTGCCAGCAGTGAGGGGCCGGGACCCTCATACGAGCAGTACTTC

J: TRBJ2-7
D: -
size: -
V: TRBV7-8
CDR3: CASSQVGVYEQYF
DNA: TGCGCCAGCAGCCAAGTTGGGGTCTACGAGCAGTACTTC

J: TRBJ2-1
D: -
size: -
V: TRBV9
CDR3: CASSVAGDGSWNEQFF
DNA: TGTGCCAGCAGCGTAGCTGGGGACGGGAGTTGGAATGAGCAGTTCTTC

J: TRBJ2-1
D: -
size: -
V: TRBV27
CDR3: CASSLSGAHNEQFF
DNA: TGTGCCAGCAGTTTATCGGGGGCCCACAATGAGCAGTTCTTC

J: TRBJ2-2
D: -
size: -
V: TRBV19
CDR3: CASSTLDRGRQTGELFF
DNA: TGTGCCAGTTCTACTCTCGACCGGGGACGACAAACCGGGGAGCTGTTTTTT

J: TRBJ2-7
D: -
size: -
V: TRBV11-3
CDR3: CASSFGLYSYEQYF
DNA: TGTGCCAGCAGCTTTGGTCTTTACTCCTACGAGCAGTACTTC

J: TRBJ1-5
D: TRBD1
size: few
V: TRBV5-5
CDR3: CASSPTGDLNQPQHF
DNA: TGTGCCAGCAGCCCTACAGGGGACCTCAATCAGCCCCAGCATTTT

J: TRBJ2-1
D: -
size: -
V: TRBV9
CDR3: CASSVESIYNEQFF
DNA: TGTGCCAGCAGCGTTGAAAGTATCTACAATGAGCAGTTCTTC

J: TRBJ2-3
D: TRBD2
size: many
V: TRBV6-1
CDR3: CASSEMGRLAEDTQYF
DNA: TGTGCCAGCAGTGAAATGGGAAGACTAGCGGAAGATACGCAGTATTTT

J: TRBJ1-5
D: TRBD1
size: -
V: TRBV27
CDR3: CASSLNPPGTGYSNQPQHF
DNA: TGTGCCAGCAGTTTAAACCCCCCGGGGACAGGCTATAGCAATCAGCCCCAGCATTTT

J: TRBJ1-3
D: -
size: few
V: TRBV3-1
CDR3: CASSQATGGGNTIYF
DNA: TGTGCCAGCAGCCAAGCGACTGGCGGTGGAAACACCATATATTTT

J: TRBJ2-7
D: -
size: few
V: TRBV10-3
CDR3: CAISETSGVGEQYF
DNA: TGTGCCATCAGTGAAACTTCGGGGGTGGGCGAGCAGTACTTC

J: TRBJ1-4
D: TRBD1
size: few
V: TRBV27
CDR3: CASIQGAHFVANEKLFF
DNA: TGTGCCAGCATCCAGGGGGCGCATTTCGTCGCTAATGAAAAACTGTTTTTT

J: TRBJ2-2
D: -
size: -
V: TRBV20-1
CDR3: CSAPRANTGELFF
DNA: TGCAGTGCTCCAAGGGCAAACACCGGGGAGCTGTTTTTT

J: TRBJ1-3
D: -
size: many
V: TRBV12-3/TRBV12-4
CDR3: CASSSGGVSGNTIYF
DNA: TGTGCCAGCAGTTCGGGAGGGGTCTCTGGAAACACCATATATTTT

J: TRBJ2-7
D: -
size: many
V: TRBV3-1
CDR3: CASSLEGRAYEQYF
DNA: TGTGCCAGCAGCCTTGAGGGACGGGCCTACGAGCAGTACTTC